This T cell receptor (beta chain) was recorded in a study of blood T cell repertoires in COVID-19 (TCRdb year 2020). Looking at the study overall: The collaborator samples originated in the United States, Italy and Spain and spanned the acute and convalescent phases of COVID-19. The material from the prospective study consisted of cDNA or gDNA derived from T cells, B-cell-depleted T cells, or PBMCs. The dataset comprised deeply sampled blood TCRbeta repertoires from subjects exposed to, actively infected with, or recovered from COVID-19. A freely available public database, intended as a resource for researchers studying the immune response to SARS-CoV-2, is where the repertoires were released. Samples came from the ongoing ImmuneRACE study (first 160 participants) plus 1,254 subjects from 6 global collaborators. Nearly every sample came with metadata listing a de-identified subject ID, COVID-19 status, age in years and sex. HLA class I and class II types, where available, came from metadata supplied by the sample provider rather than from assay-based typing.

A remark on this clone: Its antigen is unknown. No clone much larger than this one lies a single base away; base qualities are absent.

The collaborating institutions used their own protocols to collect whole blood in K2EDTA tubes. For TCRbeta analysis, collaborators shipped samples in one of three forms: frozen whole blood, isolated PBMCs, or DNA extracted from either of those sample types. TCRbeta CDR3 regions were amplified from genomic DNA using the immunoSEQ Assay, a bias-controlled multiplex PCR. The authors processed their data as follows. Nucleated cell counts per sample were estimated from amplification of reference gene primers within the assay. Sequence reads were collapsed and filtered to measure the absolute abundance of every unique TCRbeta CDR3 rearrangement. For each sample, productive Simpson clonality was calculated as the square root of Simpson's diversity index across productive rearrangements. Entries here come from immuneACCESS through TCRdb and include only in-frame sequences with V and J called. Some clones fail to appear in such tables; in the studies checked, an unresolved V gene covers under half of the shortfall, and the cause of the remainder is unknown. That table furnishes V, J and clone size, whereas the DNA furnished D and trimming. This sample holds over 600,000 clones; 85% to 90% were observed only once. Roughly 0.26% of the sample comes from the top ten.

The paper's findings and limits, for the study overall: How much clinical and demographic metadata was included differed by source and by participant, and the metadata was provided uncurated.

The CDR3 goes from the cysteine to the phenylalanine over 15 residues. The sequence is cut down to CDR3 DNA, 45 bases in frame from base 1. The junction shows trimming of 4 bases on V and 7 bases on J, plus 16 bases between the germline ends. CDR1 SGHTA and CDR2 FQGNSA were looked up in the germline V gene. The TCR sequence derives from a woman younger than 35 with acute or convalescent COVID-19. The V gene is TRBV7-2 and the J gene is TRBJ2-2; 8 matching bases give a weak D call of TRBD1. The specimen sequenced was peripheral blood. The nucleotide sequence is TGTGCCAGCAGCTCCATACAGGGGGAGGGCGGGGAGCTGTTTTTT. Its translation is CASSSIQGEGGELFF.